This section outlines one TCR beta chain sequence together with its context. The data were taken from a study of CD8+ T cells in alopecia areata. The V gene lost 6 bases and the J gene lost 0 bases, with 13 bases spanning the gap. Per the germline V gene, CDR1 is SQVTM and CDR2 is ANQGSEA. The CDR3 runs 14 residues. After isolation, RNA underwent reverse transcription to generate cDNA as the sequencing template. Only in-frame clones appear in the TCRdb table, and some are missing; sequencing was by immunoSEQ multiplex PCR. The table lists about 130,000 clones, 50% to 60% of them singletons. The sequence derives from a human donor with alopecia areata. The chain carries TRBV29-1 and TRBJ2-3, with TRBD2 as a possible D gene (6 bases). This material consisted of CD4+ T cells sorted from blood, taken at week 0. CDR3 in DNA: TGCAGCGTCCGGGACCGGGGGAGCACAGATACGCAGTATTTT. Amino acids: CSVRDRGSTDTQYF.